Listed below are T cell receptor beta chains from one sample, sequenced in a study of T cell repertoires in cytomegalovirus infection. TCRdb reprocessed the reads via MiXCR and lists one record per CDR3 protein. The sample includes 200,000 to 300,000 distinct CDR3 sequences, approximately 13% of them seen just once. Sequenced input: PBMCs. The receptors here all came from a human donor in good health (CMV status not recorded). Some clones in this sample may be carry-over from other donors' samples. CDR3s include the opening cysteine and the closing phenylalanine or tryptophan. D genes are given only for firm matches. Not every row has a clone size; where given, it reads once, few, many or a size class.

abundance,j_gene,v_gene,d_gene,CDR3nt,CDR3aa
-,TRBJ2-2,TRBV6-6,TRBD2,TGTGCCAGCAGTGGGGGACTAGCGGGAGCCGGGGAGCTGTTTTTT,CASSGGLAGAGELFF
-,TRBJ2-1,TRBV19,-,TGTGCCAGTAGTATCTTAGGTACCTCCTACAATGAGCAGTTCTTC,CASSILGTSYNEQFF
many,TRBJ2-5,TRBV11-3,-,TGTGCCAGCAGCCGGGACACCCAAGAGACCCAGTACTTC,CASSRDTQETQYF
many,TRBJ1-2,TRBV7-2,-,TGTGCCAGCAGCTTAGCAGCGGGGGCGGGGGGCGACTATGGCTACACCTTC,CASSLAAGAGGDYGYTF
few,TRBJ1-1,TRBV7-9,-,TGTGCCAGCAGCTTGGACCTCTCAGGACCTTCGAACACTGAAGCTTTCTTT,CASSLDLSGPSNTEAFF
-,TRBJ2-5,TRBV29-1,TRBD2,TGCAGCTCTAGGGCTAGCGGTTCAAAGACCCAGTACTTC,CSSRASGSKTQYF
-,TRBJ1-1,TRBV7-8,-,TGTGCCAGCAGCTTCAGTAAGGCGACTGAAGCTTTCTTT,CASSFSKATEAFF
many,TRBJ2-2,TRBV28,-,TGTGCCAGCAGACTCTGGGACCCGACGGCCGGGGAGCTGTTTTTT,CASRLWDPTAGELFF
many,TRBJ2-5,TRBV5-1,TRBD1,TGCGCCAGCAGCAGGGACAGGGGCGCCGGGACCCAGTACTTC,CASSRDRGAGTQYF
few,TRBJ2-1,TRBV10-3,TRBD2,TGTGCCATCAGTCAAACTAGCGGGGGGGGCAATGAGCAGTTCTTC,CAISQTSGGGNEQFF
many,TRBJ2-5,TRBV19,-,TGTGCCAGTAGTACCCGACCCGGGACCCAGTACTTC,CASSTRPGTQYF
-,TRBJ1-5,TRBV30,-,TGTGCCTGGAGTGTCCCCTATAATCAGCCCCAGCATTTT,CAWSVPYNQPQHF
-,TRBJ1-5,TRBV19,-,TGTGCCAGTAAAGCTTGGGAGAATCAGCCCCAGCATTTT,CASKAWENQPQHF
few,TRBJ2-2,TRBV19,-,TGTGCCAGTAGTATCCCACAGGGCCCAACCGGGGAGCTGTTTTTT,CASSIPQGPTGELFF
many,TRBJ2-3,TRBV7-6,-,TGTGCCAGCAGCTCCCTTGGGGCTGGCGACACAGATACGCAGTATTTT,CASSSLGAGDTDTQYF
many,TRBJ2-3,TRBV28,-,TGTGCCAGCAGTCGACAGGGAGGGATAGATACGCAGTATTTT,CASSRQGGIDTQYF